What follows are 29 T cell receptor beta chains derived from one specimen sequenced in a study of OX40 agonist ivuxolimab in advanced cancers. The assay was immunoSEQ multiplex PCR, and TCRdb's table has in-frame clones only and misses some. The table records 70,000 or so clones, roughly 82% of them present only once. The sequencing used CD4+ or CD8+ T cells sorted from blood, collected in a trial of the OX40 agonist ivuxolimab. These receptor sequences come from an adult with an advanced solid tumor such as melanoma, head and neck, liver or kidney cancer.

The rearrangement links TRBV19 to TRBJ1-5, with 7 bases matching TRBD1. This CDR3 has 13 amino acids. The V segment lost 5 bases and the J segment 7 bases; nucleotides outside the gene matches: 5. Looked up from germline, CDR1 is LNHDA and CDR2 is SQIVND (reference sequence). CDR3 region: CASSGTARQPQHF. CDR3 DNA: TGTGCCAGTAGTGGGACAGCGAGACAGCCCCAGCATTTT.

This clone was found a few times. This CDR3 is CASSVVGEGYGYTF. As DNA, the CDR3 is TGTGCCAGCAGCGTAGTGGGAGAGGGCTATGGCTACACCTTC. V usage is TRBV9 and J usage is TRBJ1-2; D call uncertain. The germline gives CDR1 SGDLS, CDR2 YYNGEE. Between the trimmed V and J ends, which lost 0 bases and 4 bases, there was a span of 10 bases. This CDR3 has 14 residues.

The rearrangement uses TRBV5-1 and TRBJ2-5; 8 positions match TRBD1. The ends lost 0 bases at V and 4 bases at J; junction bases unmatched: 11. Per germline, CDR1 SGHRS and CDR2 YFSETQ. This CDR3 comprises 17 residues. The CDR3 spells CASSLEAGGFFGETQYF. CDR3 nucleotides: TGCGCCAGCAGCTTGGAGGCAGGGGGCTTCTTCGGAGAGACCCAGTACTTC.

V usage is TRBV9 and J usage is TRBJ1-2, with D hard to call. The CDR3 length is 16 residues. CDR1 is SGDLS and CDR2 is YYNGEE in the germline V gene. V was trimmed by 0 bases and J by 5 bases, leaving 17 bases between them. CDR3 region: CASSVDGVLGVYGYTF. CDR3 sequence (DNA): TGTGCCAGCAGCGTAGATGGGGTCCTTGGGGTATATGGCTACACCTTC.

For the CDR3, the DNA is TGTGCCAGCAGTGATACAGGGGTCTATGGCTACACCTTC. Translating it yields CASSDTGVYGYTF. J is TRBJ1-2 and V is TRBV2; the match to TRBD1 covers 7 bases. The CDR3 is made up of 13 amino acids. Germline CDR1 and CDR2: SNHLY and FYNNEI. V gave up 3 bases and J gave up 4 bases; unmatched junction bases: 2.

This chain links TRBV7-2 with TRBJ2-3; D ambiguous. Trimming took off 8 bases at V and 7 bases at J, with 13 bases between the two ends. Germline lookup yields CDR1 SGHTA and CDR2 FQGNSA. The CDR3 is 12 residues long. The CDR3: CASGDSQYTQYF. CDR3 coding DNA: TGTGCCAGCGGGGATTCCCAATATACGCAGTATTTT. Filled out from reference TRBV7-2 and TRBJ2-3, the complete variable domain reads GAGVSQSPSNKVTEKGKDVELRCDPISGHTALYWYRQSLGQGLEFLIYFQGNSAPDKSGLPSDRFSAERTGGSVSTLTIQRTQQEDSAVYLCASGDSQYTQYFGPGTRLTVL.

The rearrangement uses TRBV4-3 and TRBJ2-5; the match to TRBD2 covers 7 bases. The germline CDR1 and CDR2 sequences are LGHNA and YSLEER. V lost 4 bases and J lost 4; bases outside the gene matches: 9. This CDR3 comprises 15 residues. This CDR3 is CASSRSGAEGETQYF. The CDR3 DNA follows: TGCGCCAGCAGCCGAAGCGGGGCTGAGGGAGAGACCCAGTACTTC.

The V call is TRBV28, the J call TRBJ1-6, with 8 bases matching TRBD1. V was clipped by 9 bases and J by 3 bases; unmatched bases: 7. Germline CDR1 is MDHEN and CDR2 is SYDVKM. The length of the CDR3 is 15 residues. The CDR3 nucleotides read TGTGCCAGTCAACAGGGGGGGTACTATAATTCACCCCTCCACTTT. It translates to CASQQGGYYNSPLHF.

The genes are TRBV6-1 and TRBJ1-2; the D gene is possibly TRBD1 (5 bases). The CDR3 sequence is 15 residues long. Trimming took off 3 bases at V and 5 bases at J, with 16 bases between the two ends. CDR1 is MNHNS and CDR2 is SASEGT in the germline V gene. CDR3 nucleotide sequence: TGTGCCAGCAGTGAGATGCCGGGGCCCGATTATGGCTACACCTTC. Its translation is CASSEMPGPDYGYTF.

The chain combines TRBV5-1 with TRBJ2-3; D ambiguous. This CDR3 comprises 15 residues. V was clipped by 4 bases and J by 2 bases, with 14 bases between them. The V gene's germline CDR1 is SGHRS and CDR2 YFSETQ. The CDR3 loop reads CASSPPTDTTDTQYF. The CDR3 bases are TGCGCCAGCAGCCCTCCTACAGACACCACAGATACGCAGTATTTT.

The chain links TRBV7-2 to TRBJ2-1; 10 bases are shared with TRBD2. With 5 bases clipped from V and 6 bases from J, the junction kept 7 bases outside the gene matches. The CDR3 extends over 15 amino acids. CDR1 and CDR2 (germline): SGHTA, FQGNSA. The CDR3 is CASSLGASGGNEQFF. CDR3 bases: TGTGCCAGCAGCCTAGGGGCTAGCGGGGGCAATGAGCAGTTCTTC. Complete variable domain (other parts from reference TRBV7-2 and TRBJ2-1): GAGVSQSPSNKVTEKGKDVELRCDPISGHTALYWYRQSLGQGLEFLIYFQGNSAPDKSGLPSDRFSAERTGGSVSTLTIQRTQQEDSAVYLCASSLGASGGNEQFFGPGTRLTVL.

V gene TRBV6-5 combines with J gene TRBJ1-5; D uncertain. Germline V gene lookup returns CDR1 MNHEY and CDR2 SVGAGI. The V and J ends lost 7 bases and 5 bases respectively, with 12 bases between them. This CDR3 has 13 residues. CDR3 amino acids: CASTNGWDQPQHF. CDR3 sequence (DNA): TGTGCCAGCACCAACGGTTGGGATCAGCCCCAGCATTTT.

J is TRBJ1-4 and V is TRBV19; D call uncertain. Trimming shortened V by 6 bases and J by 8 bases, and 16 bases separated the two germline ends. The CDR3 is 14 residues long. Germline values: CDR1 LNHDA, CDR2 SQIVND (reference sequence). CDR3 DNA: TGTGCCAGTAGAGGAGGACTCTCAGGCGAAAAACTGTTTTTT. Amino acid sequence: CASRGGLSGEKLFF.

The rearrangement uses TRBV6-5 and TRBJ1-6, with TRBD1 identical over 8 bases. Unmatched junction bases numbered 6, after V lost 7 bases and J lost 4 bases. The CDR3 runs to 15 residues. Germline loops: CDR1 MNHEY, CDR2 SVGAGI. This CDR3 reads CASNTRTGYNSPLHF. In nucleotides, the CDR3 is TGTGCCAGCAATACCAGGACAGGGTATAATTCACCCCTCCACTTT.

The chain employs TRBV4-1 and TRBJ2-3; the D call may be TRBD1 or TRBD2 (5 bases each). Germline CDR1 MGHRA, CDR2 YSYEKL. The germline V and J ends were trimmed by 0 bases and 4 bases, with 8 bases remaining between them. This CDR3 is 14 amino acids long. CDR3 region: CASSQDLGADTQYF. For the CDR3, the DNA is TGCGCCAGCAGCCAAGATCTGGGGGCAGATACGCAGTATTTT.

The J gene is TRBJ2-3, the V gene TRBV29-1; D uncertain. The CDR3 is made up of 12 amino acids. Trimming took off 4 bases at V and 5 bases at J, with 10 bases between the two ends. The germline CDR1 and CDR2 sequences are SQVTM and ANQGSEA. CDR3 coding DNA: TGCAGCGTTGGCCAATTACAAGATACGCAGTATTTT. This sequence encodes CSVGQLQDTQYF.

The CDR3 nucleotides are TGTGCCAGTAGTAGGGTCCGCGGAAACACCATATATTTT. It codes for CASSRVRGNTIYF. The V gene is TRBV19, the J gene TRBJ1-3; no clear D. Trimming removed 4 bases from V and 4 bases from J, with 8 bases in between. The CDR3 consists of 13 residues. The germline gives CDR1 LNHDA, CDR2 SQIVND (reference sequence).

V gene TRBV7-2 combines with J gene TRBJ2-3; 7 bases agree with TRBD1. The CDR3 loop spans 19 amino acids. The germline V gene has CDR1 SGHTA and CDR2 FQGNSA. Germline trimming cut 1 base from V and 4 bases from J; bases unmatched to any gene: 17. CDR3 in amino acids: CASSLGDRVKLLTADTQYF. Written as DNA, the CDR3 is TGTGCCAGCAGCTTAGGAGACAGGGTAAAGTTATTAACCGCAGATACGCAGTATTTT.

J is TRBJ1-1 and V is TRBV5-6; unclear D gene. Germline V lookup: CDR1 SGHDT, CDR2 YYEEEE. The CDR3 has 13 residues. V was shortened by 3 bases and J by 4 bases, with 10 bases between the two germline ends. CDR3 region: CASSWVLATEAFF. CDR3 bases: TGTGCCAGCAGCTGGGTCCTCGCCACTGAAGCTTTCTTT.

This clone appeared a few times. The rearrangement uses TRBV12-5 and TRBJ1-1; weak D call: TRBD1 (5 bases). V was clipped by 3 bases and J by 8 bases, with 13 bases between them. Germline loops: CDR1 LGHNT, CDR2 FRNRAP. The CDR3 extends over 13 amino acids. This chain's CDR3 is CASGFIPGREAFF. The CDR3 DNA is TGTGCTAGTGGTTTTATACCGGGACGGGAAGCTTTCTTT.

This clone was seen just once. The sample holds other DNA sequences that translate to the same CDR3. This sequence joins TRBV7-2 and TRBJ1-1; D possibly corresponds to TRBD1 (5 bases). The V end was cut by 3 bases, the J end by 1 base, with 12 bases between. The CDR3 spans 15 residues. Germline V gene lookup returns CDR1 SGHTA and CDR2 FQGNSA. The CDR3 region has the DNA TGTGCCAGCAGCTTTTTAGGGCAGGGGAACACTGAAGCTTTCTTT. It codes for CASSFLGQGNTEAFF.

The chain links TRBV4-3 to TRBJ2-5; D is perhaps TRBD1 (5 bases). V was pared by 1 base and J by 5 bases, with 20 bases between. The germline V gene has CDR1 LGHNA and CDR2 YSLEER. The CDR3 is 17 residues long. CDR3 amino acids: CASSQGPPGSGQETQYF. Written as DNA, the CDR3 is TGCGCCAGCAGCCAAGGGCCCCCAGGGTCCGGCCAGGAGACCCAGTACTTC.

This clone was recorded once. This chain connects TRBV5-1 to TRBJ1-2, with D tentatively TRBD1 (5 bases). Trimming removed 0 bases at V and 7 bases at J, with 13 bases between. CDR3 length: 14 residues. Germline loops: CDR1 SGHRS, CDR2 YFSETQ. This CDR3 reads CASSLVLGDSGYTF. The DNA for the CDR3 is TGCGCCAGCAGCTTGGTTTTGGGGGATAGTGGCTACACCTTC. The whole variable domain, remainder taken from reference TRBV5-1 and TRBJ1-2, is KAGVTQTPRYLIKTRGQQVTLSCSPISGHRSVSWYQQTPGQGLQFLFEYFSETQRNKGNFPGRFSGRQFSNSRSEMNVSTLELGDSALYLCASSLVLGDSGYTFGSGTRLTVV.

This clone was observed a handful of times. This rearrangement joins TRBV5-6 to TRBJ1-2, with D tentatively TRBD1 (5 bases). V lost 3 bases, J lost 7 bases, and 10 bases lay in between. Germline CDR1 SGHDT, CDR2 YYEEEE. The CDR3 extends over 12 amino acids. This chain's CDR3 is CASSWQGSGYTF. CDR3 coding DNA: TGTGCCAGCAGCTGGCAGGGTTCTGGCTACACCTTC.

The chain links TRBV7-6 to TRBJ1-2; 12 bases line up with TRBD1. The CDR3 totals 15 residues. J was trimmed by 6 bases and V by 2 bases; bases with no gene match: 4. CDR1 and CDR2 from the germline V gene are SGHVS and FNYEAQ. The CDR3 nucleotides read TGTGCCAGCAGCTTATCCGGGACAGGGGGCGATGGCTACACCTTC. As protein: CASSLSGTGGDGYTF. Variable domain in full (rest from reference TRBV7-6 and TRBJ1-2): GAGVSQSPRYKVTKRGQDVALRCDPISGHVSLYWYRQALGQGPEFLTYFNYEAQQDKSGLPNDRFSAERPEGSISTLTIQRTEQRDSAMYRCASSLSGTGGDGYTFGSGTRLTVV.

Written as DNA, the CDR3 is TGTGCCAGCAGCCCGGGACAGGGAAACACCGGGGAGCTGTTTTTT. Translated, it gives CASSPGQGNTGELFF. J is TRBJ2-2 and V is TRBV6-5, with 9 bases matching TRBD1. V trimming: 6 bases; J trimming: 2 bases; junction bases outside the gene matches: 4. The CDR3 covers 15 residues. CDR1 and CDR2 from the germline V gene are MNHEY and SVGAGI.

The chain employs TRBV5-1 and TRBJ2-7; D possibly corresponds to TRBD1 (5 bases). V was pared by 3 bases and J by 0 bases, with 19 bases between. The germline V gene encodes CDR1 SGHRS and CDR2 YFSETQ. CDR3 length: 17 residues. The CDR3 here is CASSSGSWGQSSYEQYF. The CDR3 region has the DNA TGCGCCAGCAGCTCCGGTAGTTGGGGCCAGAGCTCCTACGAGCAGTACTTC.

The rearrangement uses TRBV7-2 and TRBJ1-5, with 11 bases fitting TRBD1. This CDR3 region has 15 residues. The V gene's germline CDR1 is SGHTA and CDR2 FQGNSA. The ends lost 1 base at V and 7 bases at J; junction bases unmatched: 3. The CDR3 here is CASSLGGQGDQPQHF. CDR3 DNA sequence: TGTGCCAGCAGCTTAGGGGGACAGGGGGACCAGCCCCAGCATTTT. The full variable domain, with the rest looked up from reference TRBV7-2 and TRBJ1-5, is GAGVSQSPSNKVTEKGKDVELRCDPISGHTALYWYRQSLGQGLEFLIYFQGNSAPDKSGLPSDRFSAERTGGSVSTLTIQRTQQEDSAVYLCASSLGGQGDQPQHFGDGTRLSIL.

CDR3 region: CAISAGQGTYEQYF. CDR3 nucleotides: TGTGCCATCAGTGCTGGACAGGGTACCTACGAGCAGTACTTC. This chain joins TRBV10-3 and TRBJ2-7, with TRBD1 identical over 8 bases. The germline gives CDR1 ENHRY, CDR2 SYGVKD. V lost 4 bases to trimming and J lost 2 bases; unmatched junction nucleotides: 4. CDR3 length: 14 amino acids.